Presented here are 10 T cell receptor beta chains from one specimen sequenced in a study of T cells in Graves' hyperthyroidism and ophthalmopathy. TCR beta CDR3 regions were amplified from RNA transcripts. HTBI primers were employed in a first-round RT-PCR of the TCR CDR3. TCRdb ran MiXCR on the multiplex PCR reads and lists one entry per CDR3 protein. The data contain 500,000 to 550,000 distinct CDR3 sequences, less than 25% of them seen just once; the ten biggest clones take up 26%. Sequencing input: blood. The receptors here all came from a man between 18 and 29 years old with Graves' hyperthyroidism.

The rearrangement uses TRBV29-1 and TRBJ2-4; D gene uncertain. V was trimmed by 3 bases and J by 9 bases, leaving 12 bases between them. Germline CDR1 and CDR2: SQVTM and ANQGSEA. CDR3 length: 12 amino acids. In nucleotides, the CDR3 is TGCAGCGTTGAGGGTGGAGTGGGCATTCAGTACTTC. Translating it yields CSVEGGVGIQYF.

The chain joins TRBV11-3 to TRBJ2-5; 8 bases align to TRBD2. There are 15 residues in the CDR3. The trim removed 1 base at V and 7 bases at J, leaving 8 bases unmatched. Germline V gene data show CDR1 as SGHNT and CDR2 as YENEEA. The CDR3 DNA sequence: TGTGCCAGCAGCTTAGCGGGGGGGCTGCGAGGGACCCAGTACTTC. This gives the protein CASSLAGGLRGTQYF.

This clonotype has at least ten counts. This chain joins TRBV7-9 and TRBJ2-7; TRBD1 matches at 7 bases. The germline V gene has CDR1 SEHNR and CDR2 FQNEAQ (reference sequence). The CDR3 covers 15 residues. Losses at the gene ends were 5 bases for V and 4 bases for J; bases not matched to a gene: 11. Written as DNA, the CDR3 is TGTGCCAGCAGCATACCCTCCGGGACAGATTACGAGCAGTACTTC. Protein product: CASSIPSGTDYEQYF.

Ten or more counts support this clonotype. The CDR3 loop is CATSRAHQGQETQYF. In DNA, the CDR3 is TGTGCCACCAGCAGAGCGCACCAGGGGCAAGAGACCCAGTACTTC. The rearrangement uses TRBV15 and TRBJ2-5, with a weak D call TRBD1 (6 bases). Trimming stripped 1 base from V and 2 bases from J, with 11 bases between. Germline CDR1 and CDR2: LNHNV and YYDKDF (reference sequence). This CDR3 contains 15 residues.

This clonotype was seen at least ten times. V and J are TRBV12-3 or TRBV12-4 and TRBJ1-5; 7 bases are a match to TRBD1. With 5 bases clipped from V and 2 bases from J, the junction kept 12 bases outside the gene matches. The CDR3 totals 17 residues. The CDR3 loop reads CASSHLQGLLRNQPQHF. CDR3 DNA sequence: TGTGCCAGCAGTCACTTACAGGGGTTACTTCGCAATCAGCCCCAGCATTTT.

This clonotype was recorded at least ten times. CDR3 region: CASSLVSSSEAFF. The DNA for the CDR3 is TGTGCCAGCAGCTTAGTTAGCAGCTCTGAAGCTTTCTTT. This sequence joins TRBV11-2 and TRBJ1-1, with D hard to call. V was shortened by 1 base and J by 6 bases, with 9 bases between the two germline ends. The CDR3 has 13 amino acids. Per the germline V gene, CDR1 is SGHAT and CDR2 is FQNNGV.

At least ten counts were recorded for this clonotype. The chain carries TRBV6-5 and TRBJ1-1; the match to TRBD1 covers 8 bases. V trimming: 7 bases; J trimming: 8 bases; junction bases outside the gene matches: 9. In germline, CDR1 is MNHEY, CDR2 SVGAGI. This CDR3 spans 13 amino acids. The CDR3 spells CASKPGGEREAFF. The CDR3 DNA reads as TGTGCCAGCAAACCAGGGGGCGAACGGGAAGCTTTCTTT.

This clonotype was detected ten times or more. The chain has TRBV5-1 and TRBJ1-2; D gene unclear. The V end lost 0 bases, the J end lost 5 bases, and 8 bases lay between the germline ends. Germline assignment: CDR1 SGHRS and CDR2 YFSETQ. The CDR3 totals 13 residues. The CDR3 nucleotides read TGCGCCAGCAGCTTGGAGTGGCGGTATGGCTACACCTTC. Translating it yields CASSLEWRYGYTF.

This clonotype was detected many times. The chain has TRBV28 and TRBJ1-2, with a weak D call TRBD1 (5 bases). This CDR3 comprises 14 residues. Trimming removed 10 bases from V and 4 bases from J, with 19 bases in between. CDR1 and CDR2 (germline): MDHEN, SYDVKM. This CDR3 reads CAILNRKGSYGYTF. Written as DNA, the CDR3 is TGTGCCATTCTGAATAGAAAGGGGAGCTATGGCTACACCTTC.

At least ten counts were recorded for this clonotype. This chain joins TRBV12-3 or TRBV12-4 and TRBJ1-2, with a possible D match to TRBD1 (6 bases). This CDR3 comprises 14 residues. Trimming left V 0 bases short and J 2 bases short, with 7 bases between. The CDR3 sequence: CASSLAGTNYGYTF. CDR3 bases: TGTGCCAGCAGTTTAGCCGGGACAAACTATGGCTACACCTTC.